The rows below give T cell receptor beta chains drawn from one sample of a study of T-cell memory formation after mild COVID-19. TCRdb called the 5' RACE reads again in MiXCR, with one record for every CDR3 protein. The sample shows roughly 350,000 distinct CDR3 sequences, 25% to 30% of them seen only once. The specimen sequenced was PBMCs or a T cell subset sorted from them (not recorded which). Every receptor here comes from an adult woman who had mild COVID-19 (a few samples of this study predate the infection). Cell type and time point are not known. Each CDR3 is given with its conserved first and last residue.

j_call v_call cdr3_aa
TRBJ2-3 TRBV30 CAWAWTDTDTQYF
TRBJ1-5 TRBV20-1 CSASAGPYSNQPQHF
TRBJ2-2 TRBV12-3/TRBV12-4 CASLRGGSTGELFF
TRBJ2-1 TRBV19 CASRWENEQFF
TRBJ2-1 TRBV7-6 CASSTRALLAGNEQFF
TRBJ2-5 TRBV7-3 CASSSGQGGFGETQYF
TRBJ2-6 TRBV7-9 CASSLRSGAGANVLTF
TRBJ2-7 TRBV20-1 CSATAYNSYEQYF
TRBJ2-4 TRBV3-1 CASSQGGHSINIQYF
TRBJ1-1 TRBV18 CASSQDTVNTEAFF
TRBJ2-7 TRBV5-5 CASSSFRQDEQYF